The next 22 T cell receptor beta chains were all read from a single sample in a study of T cells in Graves' hyperthyroidism and ophthalmopathy. RNA transcripts provided the source from which TCR beta CDR3 regions were amplified. The primer set for the first-round RT-PCR of the TCR CDR3 was HTBI. TCRdb re-derived calls from the multiplex PCR reads in MiXCR, one entry per CDR3 protein. The profile shows about 300,000 distinct CDR3 sequences, roughly 15% of them singletons. The sample consisted of blood. The receptors shown here come from a young woman with Graves' hyperthyroidism that later progressed to Graves' ophthalmopathy.

This clonotype was seen a few times. At one end, the junction sequence differs from germline, possibly due to a read error. V gene TRBV9 combines with J gene TRBJ2-5, with TRBD2 matching over 7 bases. CDR1 is SGDLS and CDR2 is YYNGEE in the germline V gene. CDR3 length: 16 residues. CDR3 region: CASSNNEGGPQEAQYF. CDR3 DNA sequence: TGTGCCAGCAGCAATAACGAGGGAGGGCCCCAAGAGGCCCAGTACTTC. Looking up the rest from reference TRBV9 and TRBJ2-5 gives the full variable domain: DSGVTQTPKHLITATGQRVTLRCSPRSGDLSVYWYQQSLDQGLQFLIQYYNGEERAKGNILERFSAQQFPDLHSELNLSSLELGDSALYFCASSNNEGGPQEAQYFGPGTRLLVL.

This clonotype came up many times. This rearrangement joins TRBV27 to TRBJ2-1; TRBD2 matches 9 bases. Germline V lookup: CDR1 MNHEY, CDR2 SMNVEV (reference sequence). The trim removed 5 bases at V and 3 bases at J, leaving 11 bases unmatched. This CDR3 has 17 residues. As DNA, the CDR3 is TGTGCCAGCAGTGTACTAGCGGGCCTAAGAGTCTACAATGAGCAGTTCTTC. It encodes CASSVLAGLRVYNEQFF.

Details on this clonotype: Being one base from a much bigger clone, this may be a read error. This chain uses TRBV18 with TRBJ1-2; D gene unclear. This CDR3 has 15 amino acids. The germline V gene encodes CDR1 KGHSH and CDR2 LQKENI. The CDR3 sequence is CANSLGPRELWGYTF. DNA for the CDR3: TGTGCCAACTCACTCGGGCCGCGAGAATTATGGGGCTACACCTTC.

CDR3 sequence reads: CASSKTTGLNTEAFF. The CDR3 DNA reads as TGTGCCAGCAGCAAAACGACAGGTCTGAACACTGAAGCTTTCTTT. The gene calls are TRBV4-2 and TRBJ1-1, with TRBD1 as a possible D gene (6 bases). Trimming removed 5 bases at V and 0 bases at J, with 13 bases between. There are 15 residues in the CDR3. Germline V gene lookup returns CDR1 LGHNA and CDR2 YNFKEQ.

This clonotype was observed at least ten times. The chain couples TRBV7-2 to TRBJ2-5; TRBD2 matches 9 bases. Germline CDR1 SGHTA, CDR2 FQGNSA. Germline trimming cut 2 bases from V and 5 bases from J; bases unmatched to any gene: 9. The CDR3 contains 16 residues. CDR3 sequence: CASSLTSGRSLETQYF. CDR3 DNA sequence: TGTGCCAGCAGCTTAACAAGCGGGAGGAGTTTGGAGACCCAGTACTTC.

The chain has TRBV12-3 or TRBV12-4 and TRBJ2-2; tentatively, D is TRBD2 (5 bases). With 5 bases removed from V and 3 bases from J, the gap between germline ends came to 13 bases. The CDR3 sequence is 15 residues long. The CDR3 region has the DNA TGTGCCAGCAGTGTGGAGATGGGAGACACCGGGGAGCTGTTTTTT. Translated: CASSVEMGDTGELFF.

Regarding this clonotype: One base away lies a much larger clone, so this may be a sequencing read error. The rearrangement joins TRBV3-1 to TRBJ1-1; 7 bases map to TRBD1. The germline gives CDR1 LGHDT, CDR2 YNNKEL (reference sequence). This CDR3 comprises 15 residues. The CDR3 here is CAGSRRTGSNTEAFF. The CDR3 region has the DNA TGTGCCGGCAGTCGTCGGACAGGTTCGAACACTGAAGCTTTCTTT. The full variable domain, in which reference TRBV3-1 and TRBJ1-1 provide the parts outside the CDR3, is DTAVSQTPKYLVTQMGNDKSIKCEQNLGHDTMYWYKQDSKKFLKIMFSYNNKELIINETVPNRFSPKSPDKAHLNLHINSLELGDSAVYFCAGSRRTGSNTEAFFGQGTRLTVV.

This clonotype turned up a few times. The chain joins TRBV4-2 to TRBJ1-3; no definite D call. V lost 4 bases and J lost 1, with 14 bases in between. CDR1 and CDR2 (germline): LGHNA, YNFKEQ. The CDR3 consists of 16 residues. DNA of the CDR3: TGTGCCAGCAGCCCGGGCTCGATAGATTCTGGAAACACCATATATTTT. Amino acids: CASSPGSIDSGNTIYF.

This clonotype was counted at least ten times. This chain links TRBV30 with TRBJ2-1; TRBD2 aligns across 7 bases. The CDR3 spans 13 residues. CDR1 is GTSNPN and CDR2 is SVGIG in the germline V gene (reference sequence). V dropped 4 bases and J dropped 5; count of bases not matched to a gene: 5. The CDR3 here is CAWTDLADNEQFF. In DNA form, the CDR3 reads TGTGCCTGGACCGACCTAGCGGACAATGAGCAGTTCTTC.

This clonotype was recorded a few times. No conserved phenylalanine or tryptophan ends this CDR3, so it is likely a read error. This chain joins TRBV6-1 and TRBJ2-7; 7 nucleotides align to TRBD2. This CDR3 is 15 amino acids long. The V and J ends lost 2 bases and 6 bases, in that order; junction bases with no gene match: 10. Germline CDR1 reads MNHNS; CDR2 reads SASEGT. CDR3: CASSELADRTFEQYL. The CDR3 DNA sequence: TGTGCCAGCAGTGAACTAGCGGATCGTACTTTCGAGCAGTACCTC.

The table lists this clonotype with many counts. The rearrangement links TRBV2 to TRBJ2-7; unclear D gene. CDR3 length equals 12 residues. Germline V gene sequence: CDR1 SNHLY, CDR2 FYNNEI. Trimming pared 4 bases from V and 3 bases from J, leaving 7 bases between. CDR3 sequence reads: CASSVGGYEQYF. DNA of the CDR3: TGTGCCAGCAGTGTTGGTGGCTACGAGCAGTACTTC.

There are many counts of this clonotype. V and J are TRBV27 and TRBJ2-1; D is unresolved. This CDR3 spans 15 amino acids. Trimming left V 2 bases short and J 3 bases short, with 11 bases between. The germline CDR1 and CDR2 sequences are MNHEY and SMNVEV (reference sequence). CDR3 bases: TGTGCCAGCAGTTTAGTAAGACCCGACTACAATGAGCAGTTCTTC. Its protein product is CASSLVRPDYNEQFF.

In this sample, this clonotype turned up a few times. V gene TRBV19 combines with J gene TRBJ1-6, with D perhaps TRBD1 (6 bases). V lost 8 bases, J lost 7 bases, and 12 bases lay in between. This CDR3 region has 13 residues. Germline V gene data show CDR1 as LNHDA and CDR2 as SQIVND (reference sequence). CDR3 loop: CASQEQGNSPLHF. CDR3 DNA sequence: TGTGCCAGTCAAGAACAGGGAAATTCACCCCTCCACTTT.

This clonotype came up many times. The chain carries TRBV7-2 and TRBJ1-3; D is ambiguous. Germline-derived CDR1 and CDR2 are SGHTA and FQGNSA. The CDR3 sequence is 14 residues long. V shed 5 bases and J shed 1 base, with 9 bases lying between them. CDR3 nucleotide sequence: TGTGCCAGCAGCGCCACGGTTTCTGGAAACACCATATATTTT. This codes for CASSATVSGNTIYF.

This chain uses TRBV29-1 with TRBJ2-7; 13 nucleotides line up with TRBD2. V lost 6 bases and J lost 0; bases outside the gene matches: 8. The CDR3 has 16 amino acids. In germline, CDR1 is SQVTM, CDR2 ANQGSEA. CDR3 in DNA: TGCAGCGTATACGGACTAGCGGGAGCCCCCTCCTACGAGCAGTACTTC. It encodes CSVYGLAGAPSYEQYF.

This clonotype has ten or more counts. CDR3 residues: CASSYQGGGEAFF. The CDR3 DNA follows: TGTGCCAGCAGCTACCAGGGGGGTGGTGAAGCTTTCTTT. V and J are TRBV16 and TRBJ1-1, with TRBD1 matching 7 bases. Germline loops: CDR1 KGHSY, CDR2 FQNENV. After removal of 5 bases from V and 7 bases from J, the junction contained 7 bases not matched to a gene. CDR3 length: 13 residues.

Only a few counts were recorded for this clonotype. The chain uses TRBV7-8 and TRBJ1-6, with D possibly TRBD1 on 6 matching bases. Trimming removed 4 bases at V and 0 bases at J, with 16 bases between. There are 18 residues in the CDR3. CDR1 SGHVS and CDR2 FQNEAQ come from the germline V gene. The CDR3 DNA reads as TGTGCCAGCAGCTCAAAATCCGACAGGAGCTCCTATAATTCACCCCTCCACTTT. It encodes CASSSKSDRSSYNSPLHF.

The V call is TRBV9, the J call TRBJ1-3; the match to TRBD1 covers 8 bases. The trim removed 0 bases at V and 2 bases at J, leaving 7 bases unmatched. The CDR3 has 17 amino acids. The germline V gene has CDR1 SGDLS and CDR2 YYNGEE. The CDR3 coding sequence is TGTGCCAGCAGCGTAGATTTGGGGACAGGACCTGGAAACACCATATATTTT. Protein sequence: CASSVDLGTGPGNTIYF. Combining the CDR3 with reference TRBV9 and TRBJ1-3 gives the whole variable domain DSGVTQTPKHLITATGQRVTLRCSPRSGDLSVYWYQQSLDQGLQFLIQYYNGEERAKGNILERFSAQQFPDLHSELNLSSLELGDSALYFCASSVDLGTGPGNTIYFGEGSWLTVV.

This chain uses TRBV7-9 with TRBJ1-3, with unresolved D. CDR1 is SEHNR, CDR2 FQNEAQ, per germline (reference sequence). This CDR3 is 15 amino acids long. V was trimmed by 3 bases and J by 0 bases, leaving 9 bases between them. Here the CDR3 reads CASSLSMASGNTIYF. In DNA, the CDR3 is TGTGCCAGCAGCTTGAGTATGGCCTCTGGAAACACCATATATTTT.

As for this clonotype: This may be a read error, as it is one base from a much larger clone. The chain joins TRBV16 to TRBJ2-1, with TRBD1 identical over 9 bases. The CDR3 covers 15 residues. In germline, CDR1 is KGHSY, CDR2 FQNENV. The CDR3 reads CASSRTGQGYNEQLF. CDR3 nucleotide sequence: TGTGCCAGCAGCCGGACGGGACAGGGCTACAATGAGCAGCTCTTC.

This clonotype was counted at least ten times. The chain has TRBV11-2 and TRBJ2-7; D not certain. From germline, CDR1 is SGHAT and CDR2 FQNNGV. The CDR3 is 14 residues long. V was pared by 7 bases and J by 6 bases, with 19 bases between. The CDR3 coding sequence is TGTGCCAGCACCGCCGACCCAAACTGGGGCGAGCAGTACTTC. Protein sequence: CASTADPNWGEQYF.

As for this clonotype: A much larger clone differs from this one at a single base, so this may be a read error. The chain couples TRBV20-1 to TRBJ2-7; 8 nucleotides agree with TRBD1. This CDR3 is 14 amino acids long. V lost 3 bases to trimming and J lost 3 bases; unmatched junction nucleotides: 7. The germline V gene has CDR1 DFQATT and CDR2 SNEGSKA (reference sequence). The CDR3: CSASPNRGNYEQYF. In nucleotides, the CDR3 is TGCAGTGCTAGCCCCAACAGGGGGAACTACGAGCAGTACTTC.